The next 3 T cell receptor beta chains were all read from a single sample in a study of monozygotic twins with inflammatory bowel disease. TCRdb reprocessed the 5' RACE reads and reports one entry per CDR3 protein, with no DNA. This repertoire includes more than 350,000 distinct CDR3 sequences. Sequenced input: blood. These receptors originate from a human donor with ulcerative colitis or Crohn's disease, or a healthy co-twin of an affected twin (not recorded which).

The chain couples TRBV7-3 to TRBJ1-1; no DNA is available, so the TRBD1 call from TCRdb remains unchecked. The CDR3 sequence is 15 residues long. Germline V gene sequence: CDR1 SGHTA, CDR2 FQGTGA. The CDR3 reads CASSPSGQYSTEAFF.

The chain's CDR3 is CASSVLAGGLGTGELFF. The genes are TRBV2 and TRBJ2-2; TCRdb selects TRBD2, and the lack of DNA leaves this call unchecked. The CDR3 extends over 17 amino acids. The germline CDR1 and CDR2 sequences are SNHLY and FYNNEI. The full variable domain, with the rest looked up from reference TRBV2 and TRBJ2-2, is EPEVTQTPSHQVTQMGQEVILRCVPISNHLYFYWYRQILGQKVEFLVSFYNNEISEKSEIFDDQFSVERPDGSNFTLKIRSTKLEDSAMYFCASSVLAGGLGTGELFFGEGSRLTVL.

The chain combines TRBV18 with TRBJ1-5; TCRdb lists TRBD1, though no DNA is available to test this call. The CDR3 covers 16 residues. CDR1 and CDR2 from the germline V gene are KGHSH and LQKENI. CDR3 in amino acids: CASSPSIGRGGQPQHF.